A selection of T cell receptor beta chains follows, all from one sample in a study of cytomegalovirus exposure and HLA in healthy donors. The data were produced by immunoSEQ multiplex PCR, yet TCRdb's version contains in-frame clones alone and is incomplete. The sample lists 200,000 or so clones, about four fifths seen once, with approximately 5.4% in the top ten. Material for sequencing was PBMCs. The receptors come from a woman in her 30s in good health and CMV-seropositive. Both conserved end residues are part of each CDR3. D genes are given only for firm matches. Only some rows state a clone size, as once, few, many or a class for expanded clones.

>TRBJ2-7|TRBV6-4|TRBD1|once
CASSERGQGYDEQYF
TGTGCCAGCAGTGAGAGGGGACAGGGGTACGACGAGCAGTACTTC
>TRBJ2-7|TRBV11-3|TRBD1|.
CASSRRRQGVDEQYF
TGTGCCAGCAGCCGCAGAAGACAGGGGGTGGACGAGCAGTACTTC
>TRBJ2-5|TRBV10-1|TRBD2|once
CASSQVGRETQYF
TGCGCCAGCAGCCAGGTCGGGAGGGAGACCCAGTACTTC
>TRBJ2-3|TRBV27|.|.
CASSWGSGTQYF
.
>TRBJ2-3|TRBV25-1|.|.
CASSMRRDSTDTQYF
TGTGCCAGCAGTATGCGCCGGGATAGCACAGATACGCAGTATTTT
>TRBJ2-2|TRBV19|.|.
CASSIVGPFPQPGELFF
TGTGCCAGTAGTATAGTGGGCCCTTTTCCCCAACCGGGGGAGCTGTTTTTT
>TRBJ2-1|TRBV2|.|.
CASSTRESSYNEQFF
TGTGCCAGCAGTACTAGGGAGAGCTCCTACAATGAGCAGTTCTTC
>TRBJ2-1|TRBV10-1|TRBD1|.
CASSDPGTGDNEQFF
TGCGCCAGCAGTGATCCCGGGACAGGGGATAATGAGCAGTTCTTC
>TRBJ2-6|TRBV5-1|.|once
CASSLVLSGYGSGANVLTF
TGCGCCAGCAGCTTGGTCCTCTCGGGTTATGGCTCTGGGGCCAACGTCCTGACTTTC
>TRBJ2-3|TRBV9|.|.
CASSSRASTTDTQYF
TGTGCCAGCAGCTCTCGTGCGAGCACCACAGATACGCAGTATTTT
>TRBJ2-3|TRBV4-3|.|.
CASSQLGTSGTTDTQYF
TGCGCCAGCAGCCAGCTGGGGACTTCAGGGACCACAGATACGCAGTATTTT
>TRBJ2-5|TRBV7-2|.|once
CASSSDPTGAQYF
TGTGCCAGCAGCTCCGACCCGACGGGGGCCCAGTACTTC
>TRBJ1-4|TRBV5-6|TRBD1|.
CASSLTPGTVNEKLFF
TGTGCCAGCAGCTTGACCCCCGGGACAGTTAATGAAAAACTGTTTTTT
>TRBJ2-5|TRBV6-1|TRBD1|.
CASSEAGQGNYETQYF
TGTGCCAGCAGTGAGGCGGGACAGGGTAATTATGAGACCCAGTACTTC
>TRBJ2-4|TRBV28|.|once
CASEGGNIQYF
TGTGCCAGCGAGGGCGGAAACATTCAGTACTTC
>TRBJ2-7|TRBV11-2|TRBD2|.
CASSLVGGSFPYEQYF
TGTGCCAGCAGCTTAGTGGGCGGGAGTTTCCCCTACGAGCAGTACTTC
>TRBJ1-2|TRBV7-9|.|.
CASSLAGGEAGYTF
TGTGCCAGCAGCTTAGCCGGGGGGGAAGCTGGCTACACCTTC
>TRBJ2-2|TRBV2|.|.
CATGRGSAGELFF
TGTGCCACCGGGAGAGGGTCCGCCGGGGAGCTGTTTTTT
>TRBJ2-7|TRBV2|.|.
CASTRVTLYEQYF
TGTGCCAGCACGCGGGTCACCCTCTACGAGCAGTACTTC
>TRBJ2-7|TRBV5-6|.|.
CASRVRQIFYEQYF
TGTGCCAGCAGGGTAAGACAGATTTTCTACGAGCAGTACTTC
>TRBJ2-7|TRBV5-6|.|.
CASSLGHLYEQYF
TGTGCCAGCAGCCTGGGACACCTCTACGAGCAGTACTTC
>TRBJ1-2|TRBV5-1|TRBD1|.
CASSWASTGDYGYTF
TGCGCCAGCAGCTGGGCTTCGACAGGGGATTATGGCTACACCTTC
>TRBJ1-1|TRBV27|.|.
CASRIRAAGQSAFF
TGTGCCAGCAGGATCAGGGCGGCAGGGCAATCAGCTTTCTTT
>TRBJ1-3|TRBV4-3|.|.
CASSQDPGFNSGNTIYF
TGCGCCAGCAGCCAAGATCCAGGGTTTAACTCTGGAAACACCATATATTTT
>TRBJ2-7|TRBV25-1|.|.
CASRKSAYEQYF
TGTGCCAGCAGAAAATCAGCCTACGAGCAGTACTTC
>TRBJ2-3|TRBV6-5|TRBD2|.
CASSLTGTRRTYTQYF
TGTGCCAGCAGTTTAACCGGGACTAGGAGAACCTATACGCAGTATTTT
>TRBJ2-1|TRBV9|.|once
CASSPRDSYNEQFF
TGTGCCAGCAGCCCGCGGGACTCCTACAATGAGCAGTTCTTC
>TRBJ2-1|TRBV28|TRBD1|.
CASSLFLRTGISYNEQFF
TGTGCCAGCAGTTTATTTCTCCGGACAGGGATCTCCTACAATGAGCAGTTCTTC
>TRBJ1-2|TRBV19|.|.
CASSSSFPFLSYGYTF
TGTGCCAGTAGTTCCTCGTTCCCATTTTTGAGCTATGGCTACACCTTC
>TRBJ2-5|TRBV7-2|TRBD1|.
CASSPLRQGPQETQYF
TGTGCCAGCAGCCCTCTTCGACAGGGGCCCCAAGAGACCCAGTACTTC
>TRBJ2-1|TRBV9|TRBD2|.
CASSVGLAGGLYNEQFF
TGTGCCAGCAGCGTAGGGCTAGCGGGGGGGCTGTACAATGAGCAGTTCTTC
>TRBJ1-2|TRBV5-1|.|.
CASSLGGGGYGYTF
TGCGCCAGCAGCTTGGGGGGAGGAGGCTATGGCTACACCTTC
>TRBJ1-1|TRBV28|TRBD1|.
CASSLHRGRDTEAFF
TGTGCCAGCAGTCTCCACAGGGGCCGGGACACTGAAGCTTTCTTT
>TRBJ2-4|TRBV5-6|TRBD2|.
CASSSGTRPHIQYF
TGTGCCAGCAGCTCCGGGACTAGGCCTCACATTCAGTACTTC
>TRBJ2-3|TRBV11-2|TRBD1|.
CASSLRGQGFGTQYF
TGTGCCAGCAGCTTACGGGGACAGGGTTTTGGTACGCAGTATTTT
>TRBJ2-5|TRBV7-2|TRBD1|few
CASSSGGVETQYF
TGTGCCAGCAGCTCAGGGGGAGTGGAGACCCAGTACTTC
>TRBJ2-2|TRBV7-8|.|.
CASSLAGRKAGELFF
TGTGCCAGCAGCTTAGCGGGGAGAAAGGCCGGGGAGCTGTTTTTT
>TRBJ2-5|TRBV7-2|.|.
CASRAIKIGAKETQYF
TGTGCCAGCAGGGCGATAAAGATAGGGGCAAAAGAGACCCAGTACTTC
>TRBJ2-2|TRBV5-1|TRBD1|.
CASSRRDSLNGELFF
TGCGCCAGCAGCCGCCGGGACAGTCTTAACGGGGAGCTGTTTTTT
>TRBJ2-2|TRBV7-9|TRBD1|.
CASSGAGTGGNTGELFF
TGTGCCAGCAGCGGCGCCGGGACAGGGGGTAACACCGGGGAGCTGTTTTTT
>TRBJ1-1|TRBV27|TRBD1|.
CASSSLFGQGGRNTEAFF
TGTGCCAGCAGTTCCTTATTCGGGCAGGGGGGTAGGAACACTGAAGCTTTCTTT
>TRBJ1-6|TRBV6-5|TRBD1|.
CASSRQGDSPLHF
TGTGCCAGCAGCAGACAGGGGGATTCACCCCTCCACTTT
>TRBJ2-5|TRBV9|TRBD2|.
CASSPAGVVETQYF
TGTGCCAGCAGCCCAGCGGGAGTGGTTGAGACCCAGTACTTC
>TRBJ1-1|TRBV19|TRBD1|.
CASSPGTGGIEAFF
TGTGCCAGTAGCCCCGGGACAGGGGGTATAGAAGCTTTCTTT